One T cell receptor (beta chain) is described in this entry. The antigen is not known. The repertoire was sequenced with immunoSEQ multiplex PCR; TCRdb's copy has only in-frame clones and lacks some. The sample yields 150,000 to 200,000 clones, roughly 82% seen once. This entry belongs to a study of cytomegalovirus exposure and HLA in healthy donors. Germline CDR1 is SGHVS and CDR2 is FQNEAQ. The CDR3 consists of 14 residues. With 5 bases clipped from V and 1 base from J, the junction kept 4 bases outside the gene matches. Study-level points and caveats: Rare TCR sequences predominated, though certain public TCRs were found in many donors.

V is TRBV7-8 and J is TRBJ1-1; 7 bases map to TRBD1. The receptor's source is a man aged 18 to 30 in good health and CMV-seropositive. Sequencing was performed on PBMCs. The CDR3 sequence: CASSGGQSNTEAFF. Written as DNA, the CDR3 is TGTGCCAGCAGCGGGGGACAGTCGAACACTGAAGCTTTCTTT. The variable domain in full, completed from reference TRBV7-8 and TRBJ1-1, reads GAGVSQSPRYKVAKRGQDVALRCDPISGHVSLFWYQQALGQGPEFLTYFQNEAQLDKSGLPSDRFFAERPEGSVSTLKIQRTQQEDSAVYLCASSGGQSNTEAFFGQGTRLTVV.